This T cell receptor (beta chain) is drawn from a study of shared clonotypes between healthy human individuals. This clone was seen just once. No antigen is known for it. A far larger clone lies a single base away; this is likely a read error. The CDR3 length is 13 residues. The germline V gene encodes CDR1 SQVTM and CDR2 ANQGSEA. The study, taken as a whole, reports: Specimens sampled were limited to blood, with tissue repertoires likely differing.

In the original workflow: As immunoSEQ supplied junction-only sequences (without quality scores), filtering differed. TCRdb keeps only in-frame clones here, not all; method: immunoSEQ multiplex PCR. Clone size and V and J calls were adopted from that table, with D and trimming inferred from the DNA. The sample contains about 1.1 million clones, approximately 78% of which appear only once. This sequence was found in a man aged 18 to 30 in good health. Some clones in this sample may be carry-over from other donors' samples. The sequenced sample consisted of memory CD4+ T cells from PBMCs. The subset: CD45RA-negative fraction. The chain couples TRBV29-1 to TRBJ1-1; 8 positions agree with TRBD1. CDR3 amino acids: CSIEKGQGTEAFF. The CDR3 DNA follows: TGCAGCATTGAAAAAGGACAGGGCACTGAAGCTTTCTTT.